Listed here are 14 T cell receptor beta chains from one sample, sequenced in a study of beta chain features in type 1 diabetes. Findings and caveats of the study: Across all four CD4+ subsets, people with type 1 diabetes showed modestly shorter TCRB CDR3s.

These receptors' targets are unknown. As every portion of the isolated RNA was reverse transcribed, the sequencing read expressed TCRB transcripts. Some clones are missing from TCRdb's copy, which holds only in-frame ones; the method was immunoSEQ multiplex PCR. This sample yields roughly 140,000 clones, of which under 13% are seen a single time; more than 0.45% belongs to the top ten. Sequencing was done on a sample of central memory CD4+ T cells from blood. These TCRs come from a man aged 25-45 years with type 1 diabetes.

The chain recombines TRBV5-1 with TRBJ2-1; D is perhaps TRBD2 (6 bases). Trimming stripped 0 bases from V and 7 bases from J, with 17 bases between. The CDR3 spans 16 residues. Germline CDR1 is SGHRS and CDR2 is YFSETQ. Here the CDR3 reads CASSLAGGDPWNEQFF. CDR3 in DNA: TGCGCCAGCAGCTTGGCGGGCGGGGACCCCTGGAATGAGCAGTTCTTC.

V is TRBV6-5 and J is TRBJ2-1; 7 bases fit TRBD2. The CDR3 is made up of 15 amino acids. Germline values: CDR1 MNHEY, CDR2 SVGAGI. The ends lost 2 bases at V and 4 bases at J; junction bases unmatched: 5. The chain's CDR3 is CASSYASGGYNEQFF. For the CDR3, the DNA is TGTGCCAGCAGTTACGCTAGCGGAGGATACAATGAGCAGTTCTTC.

The V and J genes are TRBV5-4 and TRBJ2-1; 12 bases fit TRBD2. The CDR3 runs 17 residues. Trimming took 3 bases from V and 2 from J; bases not matched to a gene: 6. Germline CDR1 and CDR2: SGHNT and YYREEE (reference sequence). The CDR3 here is CASSYGGLAGTYNEQFF. The DNA of the CDR3 is TGTGCCAGCAGCTACGGGGGACTAGCGGGCACCTACAATGAGCAGTTCTTC.

This clone was observed a handful of times. The chain links TRBV7-8 to TRBJ2-7, with no clear D. The germline gives CDR1 SGHVS, CDR2 FQNEAQ. V was trimmed by 3 bases and J by 4 bases, leaving 10 bases between them. CDR3 length: 13 residues. CDR3 DNA sequence: TGTGCCAGCAGCTTCAGCGACTTGTACGAGCAGTACTTC. Translation: CASSFSDLYEQYF.

The rearrangement links TRBV19 to TRBJ1-2; a weak D match, TRBD1 (6 bases). V lost 4 bases, J lost 7 bases, and 10 bases lay in between. The CDR3 runs 12 residues. The germline V gene has CDR1 LNHDA and CDR2 SQIVND (reference sequence). The CDR3 spells CASSTRQVGYTF. The DNA for the CDR3 is TGTGCCAGTAGTACCCGACAGGTTGGCTACACCTTC.

The rearrangement links TRBV7-8 to TRBJ2-5; D might be TRBD2 (5 bases). CDR1 is SGHVS and CDR2 is FQNEAQ in the germline V gene. The ends were cut back, 0 bases at V and 3 bases at J, with 8 bases in the middle. The CDR3 sequence is 14 residues long. The CDR3 DNA follows: TGTGCCAGCAGCTTAGCGGGAGTGGAAGAGACCCAGTACTTC. This codes for CASSLAGVEETQYF.

The CDR3 DNA is TGCGCCAGCAGCTTGGCAGGACAAACTCCTACCTCGGGGGACATTCAGTACTTC. Its protein is CASSLAGQTPTSGDIQYF. This chain links TRBV5-1 with TRBJ2-4, with D perhaps matching TRBD2 (6 bases). Deletions cut 0 bases from V and 8 bases from J, with 24 bases between. The CDR3 runs 18 residues. The germline V gene has CDR1 SGHRS and CDR2 YFSETQ.

V usage is TRBV28 and J usage is TRBJ1-1, with 7 bases fitting TRBD1. V was clipped by 2 bases and J by 4 bases; unmatched bases: 4. This CDR3 has 14 residues. Germline assignment: CDR1 MDHEN and CDR2 SYDVKM. CDR3 region: CASSLRQGGTEAFF. DNA for the CDR3: TGTGCCAGCAGTTTACGACAGGGTGGCACTGAAGCTTTCTTT. Looking up the rest from reference TRBV28 and TRBJ1-1 gives the full variable domain: DVKVTQSSRYLVKRTGEKVFLECVQDMDHENMFWYRQDPGLGLRLIYFSYDVKMKEKGDIPEGYSVSREKKERFSLILESASTNQTSMYLCASSLRQGGTEAFFGQGTRLTVV.

The chain is built from TRBV2 and TRBJ2-1; D is unclear. Germline CDR1 SNHLY, CDR2 FYNNEI. The CDR3 runs 13 residues. The V and J ends lost 5 bases and 8 bases respectively, with 13 bases between them. The CDR3: CASSYIIPDEQFF. CDR3 coding DNA: TGTGCCAGCAGTTACATCATCCCCGATGAGCAGTTCTTC.

This clone was found a few times. This chain uses TRBV5-1 with TRBJ2-7; 8 bases fit TRBD1. The germline gives CDR1 SGHRS, CDR2 YFSETQ. V shed 4 bases, J shed 2 bases, and the junction held 5 bases outside the gene matches. The CDR3 is 14 amino acids. The CDR3 bases are TGCGCCAGCAGCAGAGGACAGGGCACCTACGAGCAGTACTTC. Translating gives CASSRGQGTYEQYF.

The V gene is TRBV5-1, the J gene TRBJ2-7, with 8 nucleotides matching TRBD1. Germline-derived CDR1 and CDR2 are SGHRS and YFSETQ. V was pared by 4 bases and J by 3 bases, with 3 bases of the junction left unmatched. The CDR3 sequence is 13 residues long. This CDR3 is CASSPDRDYEQYF. DNA for the CDR3: TGCGCCAGCAGCCCGGACAGGGACTACGAGCAGTACTTC.

The chain recombines TRBV23-1 with TRBJ2-5, with D possibly being TRBD2 (5 bases). TRBV23-1 is flagged as an ORF with uncertain function. Trimming took 1 base from V and 5 from J, leaving 11 bases between them. The CDR3 loop spans 14 amino acids. The CDR3 loop is CASSQLDSVETQYF. The CDR3 nucleotides are TGCGCCAGCAGTCAATTAGATAGCGTGGAGACCCAGTACTTC.

CDR3 coding DNA: TGTGCCAGCAGCCCTCCCAAACTAGCGGGATTTAACGAGCAGTACTTC. Translated, it gives CASSPPKLAGFNEQYF. The rearrangement uses TRBV5-4 and TRBJ2-7; 10 nucleotides align to TRBD2. The CDR3 runs 16 residues. Unmatched junction bases numbered 12, after V lost 4 bases and J lost 5 bases. Germline V CDR1 and CDR2: SGHNT, YYREEE (reference sequence).

This chain uses TRBV6-5 with TRBJ1-2; D call uncertain. The CDR3 consists of 12 residues. Trimming removed 7 bases at V and 7 bases at J, with 13 bases between. Germline V lookup: CDR1 MNHEY, CDR2 SVGAGI. The CDR3 sequence is CASMRGMSGYTF. For the CDR3, the DNA is TGTGCCAGCATGCGGGGTATGTCTGGCTACACCTTC.